These T cell receptor beta chains were read from a single sample in a study of T cells in localized non-small cell lung cancer. The data were produced by immunoSEQ multiplex PCR, yet TCRdb's version contains in-frame clones alone and is incomplete. This table has over 55,000 clones, about 90% appearing once. Sequenced here: peripheral blood, sampled before any cancer treatment. The receptor source for this set is a woman aged 40-69 years with stage I lung adenocarcinoma. CDR3s include the opening cysteine and the closing phenylalanine or tryptophan. D genes are given only for firm matches. Part of the rows lack a size; the others show once, few, many or a class for expanded clones.

j_call d_call v_call clone_size cdr3_aa cdr3_nt
TRBJ2-3 TRBD2 TRBV29-1 . CSVVEREGPDTQYF TGCAGCGTTGTTGAGCGGGAGGGCCCCGATACGCAGTATTTT
TRBJ2-1 TRBD2 TRBV28 . CASSPLGLAGYNEQFF TGTGCCAGCAGTCCCTTAGGTCTAGCGGGTTACAATGAGCAGTTCTTC
TRBJ2-3 . TRBV5-4 once CASSRGFTDTQYF TGTGCCAGCAGCCGTGGGTTCACAGATACGCAGTATTTT
TRBJ2-7 . TRBV25-1 . CASSGALGREQYF TGTGCCAGCAGTGGCGCCTTGGGTCGCGAGCAGTACTTC
TRBJ1-5 . TRBV19 . CASSKKETGQPQHF TGTGCCAGTAGTAAAAAGGAAACCGGTCAGCCCCAGCATTTT
TRBJ1-6 TRBD1 TRBV19 once CASSSGQDYNSPLHF TGTGCCAGTAGTAGCGGACAGGACTATAATTCACCCCTCCACTTT
TRBJ2-7 . TRBV2 . CASNKEGAPYEQYF TGTGCCAGTAACAAGGAGGGGGCCCCCTACGAGCAGTACTTC
TRBJ1-1 . TRBV6-6 . CASSYLSNTEAFF TGTGCCAGCAGTTACCTGAGCAACACTGAAGCTTTCTTT
TRBJ2-1 TRBD2 TRBV7-2 once CASSYLAGGGNEQFF TGTGCCAGCAGCTATCTAGCGGGAGGGGGGAATGAGCAGTTCTTC
TRBJ2-6 TRBD2 TRBV7-8 . CASSSPPAGDPGANVLTF TGTGCCAGCAGCTCCCCCCCAGCGGGAGACCCTGGGGCCAACGTCCTGACTTTC
TRBJ2-7 TRBD1 TRBV5-1 . CASSNGWTGSAEQYF TGCGCCAGCTCGAACGGGTGGACAGGGTCTGCCGAGCAGTACTTC
TRBJ2-3 TRBD1 TRBV9 . CASSDKQGYSTDTQYF TGTGCCAGCAGCGACAAACAGGGGTATAGCACAGATACGCAGTATTTT
TRBJ2-1 . TRBV6-5 . CASSTQGNEQFF TGTGCCAGCAGTACTCAGGGTAATGAGCAGTTCTTC